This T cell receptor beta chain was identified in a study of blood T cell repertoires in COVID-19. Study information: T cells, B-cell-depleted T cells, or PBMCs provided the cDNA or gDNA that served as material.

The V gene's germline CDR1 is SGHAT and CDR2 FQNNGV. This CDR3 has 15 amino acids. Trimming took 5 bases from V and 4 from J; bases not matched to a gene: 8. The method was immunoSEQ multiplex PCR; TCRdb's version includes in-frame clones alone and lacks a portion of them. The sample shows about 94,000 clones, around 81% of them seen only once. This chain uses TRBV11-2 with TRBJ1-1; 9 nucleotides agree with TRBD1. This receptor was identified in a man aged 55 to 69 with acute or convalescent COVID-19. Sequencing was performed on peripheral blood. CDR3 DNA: TGTGCCAGCAGCAAGAATAACAGGGGGCTCACTGAAGCTTTCTTT. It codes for CASSKNNRGLTEAFF.